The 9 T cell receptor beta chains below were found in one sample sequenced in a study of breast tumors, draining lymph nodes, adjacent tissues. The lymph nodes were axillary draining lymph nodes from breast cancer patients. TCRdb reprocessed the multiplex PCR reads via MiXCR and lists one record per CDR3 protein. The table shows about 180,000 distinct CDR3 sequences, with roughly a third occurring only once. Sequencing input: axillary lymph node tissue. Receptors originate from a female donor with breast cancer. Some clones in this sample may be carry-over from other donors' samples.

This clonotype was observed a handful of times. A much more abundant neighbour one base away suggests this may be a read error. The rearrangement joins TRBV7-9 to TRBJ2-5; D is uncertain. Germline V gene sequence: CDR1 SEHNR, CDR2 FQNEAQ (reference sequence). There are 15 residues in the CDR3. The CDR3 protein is CASSLGVIPQETQHF. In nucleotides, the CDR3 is TGTGCCAGCAGCTTAGGGGTCATCCCCCAAGAGACCCAGCACTTC.

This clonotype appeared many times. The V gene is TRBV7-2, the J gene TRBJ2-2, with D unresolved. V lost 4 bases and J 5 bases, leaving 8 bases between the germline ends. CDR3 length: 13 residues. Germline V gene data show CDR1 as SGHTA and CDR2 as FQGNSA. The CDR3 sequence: CASSYYTTGELFF. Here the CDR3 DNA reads TGTGCCAGCAGCTACTATACTACCGGGGAGCTGTTTTTT. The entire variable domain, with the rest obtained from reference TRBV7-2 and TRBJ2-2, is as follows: GAGVSQSPSNKVTEKGKDVELRCDPISGHTALYWYRQSLGQGLEFLIYFQGNSAPDKSGLPSDRFSAERTGGSVSTLTIQRTQQEDSAVYLCASSYYTTGELFFGEGSRLTVL.

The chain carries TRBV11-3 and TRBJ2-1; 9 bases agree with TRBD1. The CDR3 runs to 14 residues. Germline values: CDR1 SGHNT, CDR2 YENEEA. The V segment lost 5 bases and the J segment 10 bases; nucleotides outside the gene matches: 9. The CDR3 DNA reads TGTGCCAGCAGCCTAGCTCCCGGGACAGGGGAGCAGTTCTTC. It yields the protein CASSLAPGTGEQFF. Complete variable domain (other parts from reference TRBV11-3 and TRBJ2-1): EAGVVQSPRYKIIEKKQPVAFWCNPISGHNTLYWYLQNLGQGPELLIRYENEEAVDDSQLPKDRFSAERLKGVDSTLKIQPAELGDSAVYLCASSLAPGTGEQFFGPGTRLTVL.

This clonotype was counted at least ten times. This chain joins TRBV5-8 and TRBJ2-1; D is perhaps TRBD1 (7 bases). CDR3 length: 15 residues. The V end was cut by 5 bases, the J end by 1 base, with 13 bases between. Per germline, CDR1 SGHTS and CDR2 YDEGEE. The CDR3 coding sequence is TGTGCCAGCAGGCGGGACAGCAATTCCTACAATGAGCAGTTCTTC. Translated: CASRRDSNSYNEQFF.

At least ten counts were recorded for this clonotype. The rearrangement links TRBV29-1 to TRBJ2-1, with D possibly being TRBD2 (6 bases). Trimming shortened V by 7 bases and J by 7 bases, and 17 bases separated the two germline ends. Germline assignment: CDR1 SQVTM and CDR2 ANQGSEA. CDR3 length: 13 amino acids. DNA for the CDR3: TGCAGCGCTGGGGGGATAGGTCAAAATGAGCAGTTCTTC. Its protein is CSAGGIGQNEQFF.

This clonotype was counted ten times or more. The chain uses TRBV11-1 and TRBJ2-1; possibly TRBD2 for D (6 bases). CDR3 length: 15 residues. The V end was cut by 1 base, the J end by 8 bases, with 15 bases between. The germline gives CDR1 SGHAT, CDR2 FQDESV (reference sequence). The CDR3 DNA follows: TGTGCCAGCAGCTTAGGGCAGCGGGTTAGGGATGAGCAGTTCTTC. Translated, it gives CASSLGQRVRDEQFF.

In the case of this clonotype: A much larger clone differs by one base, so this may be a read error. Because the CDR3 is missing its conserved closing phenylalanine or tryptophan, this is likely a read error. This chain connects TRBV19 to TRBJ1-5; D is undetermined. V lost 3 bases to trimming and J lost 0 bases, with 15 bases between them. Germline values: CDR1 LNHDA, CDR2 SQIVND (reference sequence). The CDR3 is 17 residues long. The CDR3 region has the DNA TGTGCCAGTAGTATCGATGGCCCCGGGTATAGCAATCAGCCCCAGCATCTT. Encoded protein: CASSIDGPGYSNQPQHL.

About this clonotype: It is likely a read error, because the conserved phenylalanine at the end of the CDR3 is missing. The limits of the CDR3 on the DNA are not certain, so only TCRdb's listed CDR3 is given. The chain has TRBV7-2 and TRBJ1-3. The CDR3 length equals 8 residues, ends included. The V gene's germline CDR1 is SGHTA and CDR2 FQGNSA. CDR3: CASSHRGG.

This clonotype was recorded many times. The CDR3 region is CASSFRTGGNEQYF. CDR3 nucleotides: TGTGCCAGCAGCTTCCGGACAGGGGGCAACGAGCAGTACTTC. V usage is TRBV7-2 and J usage is TRBJ2-7; TRBD1 matches at 11 bases. CDR1 SGHTA and CDR2 FQGNSA come from the germline V gene. V dropped 3 bases and J dropped 5; count of bases not matched to a gene: 3. CDR3 length: 14 amino acids.